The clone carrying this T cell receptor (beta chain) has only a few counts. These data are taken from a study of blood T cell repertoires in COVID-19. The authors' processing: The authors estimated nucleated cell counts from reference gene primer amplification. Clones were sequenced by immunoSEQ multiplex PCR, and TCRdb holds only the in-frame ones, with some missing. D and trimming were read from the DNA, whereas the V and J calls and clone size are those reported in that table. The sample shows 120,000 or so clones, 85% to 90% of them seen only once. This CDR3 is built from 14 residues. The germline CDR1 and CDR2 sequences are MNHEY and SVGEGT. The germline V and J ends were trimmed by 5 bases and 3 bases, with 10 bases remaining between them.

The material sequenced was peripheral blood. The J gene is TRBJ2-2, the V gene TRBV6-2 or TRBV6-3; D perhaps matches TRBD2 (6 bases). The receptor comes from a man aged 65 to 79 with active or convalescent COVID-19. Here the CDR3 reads CASSMGLYTGELFF. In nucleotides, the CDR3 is TGTGCCAGCAGTATGGGACTCTACACCGGGGAGCTGTTTTTT.